A selection of T cell receptor beta chains follows, all from one sample in a study of early T cells in non-severe SARS-CoV-2 infection. TCRdb recomputed calls from the 5' RACE reads with MiXCR, one row per CDR3 protein. The sample lists tens of thousands of distinct CDR3 sequences; under 14% were seen once. Sequenced input: whole blood. The receptors shown here come from an adult who was a healthcare worker with PCR-confirmed SARS-CoV-2 infection or an uninfected control (not recorded which). CDR3s include the opening cysteine and the closing phenylalanine or tryptophan. A D gene is named only where the DNA matches it firmly. A clone size is listed for some rows: how often the clone was seen (once, few, many), or a class if it is expanded.

cdr3_nt,cdr3_aa,j_call,clone_size,v_call,cdr3_length,d_call
TGTGCCAGCAGCCAAGCTTCCCAGGGGGCAGGCGTAGCCAAAAACATTCAGTACTTC,CASSQASQGAGVAKNIQYF,TRBJ2-4,many,TRBV14,19,TRBD1
TGTGCCAGCAGCTTGGCAGGGAACTCCTACAATGAGCAGTTCTTC,CASSLAGNSYNEQFF,TRBJ2-1,few,TRBV5-4,15,NA
TGTGCCAGCAGCCAAGATGATAGGCTAGCGTACACCGGGGAGCTGTTTTTT,CASSQDDRLAYTGELFF,TRBJ2-2,few,TRBV4-2,17,NA
TGTGCCAGCAGTCAACCGTCTCTGAGTAACACTGAAGCTTTCTTT,CASSQPSLSNTEAFF,TRBJ1-1,few,TRBV6-5,15,NA
TGCAGTGCTAGCCAGGAGGGCGATGGCTACACCTTC,CSASQEGDGYTF,TRBJ1-2,NA,TRBV20-1,12,NA
TGTGCCAGCAGCTTCGCCCCCGGCGGGACCCGAACTGAAAACTATGGCTACACCTTC,CASSFAPGGTRTENYGYTF,TRBJ1-2,many,TRBV11-2,19,NA
TGTGCCAGCAGCCCCATAGCGGCAGATACGCAGTATTTT,CASSPIAADTQYF,TRBJ2-3,few,TRBV12-3/TRBV12-4,13,NA
TGTGCCATCAGTGATGGGGATGAGCAGTTCTTC,CAISDGDEQFF,TRBJ2-1,many,TRBV10-3,11,NA
TGCAGCGCCTCGGCTCCAGGCTCTGGAAACACCATATATTTT,CSASAPGSGNTIYF,TRBJ1-3,few,TRBV29-1,14,NA
TGTGCCAGCAGCTTAATGGGCCAGGGTGGACGCAATGAGCAGTTCTTC,CASSLMGQGGRNEQFF,TRBJ2-1,few,TRBV7-9,16,NA
TGCAGCGTTGAGCGAGGAGGGGGGGAGCAGTACTTC,CSVERGGGEQYF,TRBJ2-7,few,TRBV29-1,12,NA
TGCAGTGCCGGGCGGCCTACGCAGTATTTT,CSAGRPTQYF,TRBJ2-3,NA,TRBV20-1,10,NA
TGTGCCAGCAGCTACGGACAAGAGACCCAGTACTTC,CASSYGQETQYF,TRBJ2-5,few,TRBV12-3/TRBV12-4,12,NA
TGTGCCACCAGCAGAGTCTCCGGGACAGGGGGCACAAACACCATATATTTT,CATSRVSGTGGTNTIYF,TRBJ1-3,NA,TRBV15,17,TRBD1
TGCAGCGTTGAAGTGTCGGGTTACGCTGAAGCTTTCTTT,CSVEVSGYAEAFF,TRBJ1-1,many,TRBV29-1,13,NA
TGTGCCAGCAGTGTCCTAAAAGCCCACTGGCGGGGGGCCTACAATGAGCAGTTCTTC,CASSVLKAHWRGAYNEQFF,TRBJ2-1,few,TRBV2,19,TRBD2
TGTGCCAGCAGCTTTTCGGGGGCTAATGAAAAACTGTTTTTT,CASSFSGANEKLFF,TRBJ1-4,many,TRBV7-2,14,NA
TGTGCCAGCAGCGTACTTAGGACTGGCGAGCAGTACTTC,CASSVLRTGEQYF,TRBJ2-7,NA,TRBV9,13,NA
TGTGCCAGTAACTCCGGACGTAGCATCTATGGCTACACCTTC,CASNSGRSIYGYTF,TRBJ1-2,many,TRBV19,14,NA
TGTGCCAGCAGCTTGACCCCCGACGCGGAGACCCAGTACTTC,CASSLTPDAETQYF,TRBJ2-5,NA,TRBV7-9,14,NA
TGTGCCAGCAGCTGGACTAGCGCCACAGATACGCAGTATTTT,CASSWTSATDTQYF,TRBJ2-3,many,TRBV5-6,14,TRBD2
TGCAGTGCTAGACAGGGGGCAATGGAGACCCAGTACTTC,CSARQGAMETQYF,TRBJ2-5,few,TRBV20-1,13,TRBD1
TGTGCCAGCAGCTCTGGGACAGGTTCGGTATCTGAAGCTTTCTTT,CASSSGTGSVSEAFF,TRBJ1-1,many,TRBV5-6,15,TRBD1
TGTGCCAGCAGCCCTACAGGGGAAAGGAACACTGAAGCTTTCTTT,CASSPTGERNTEAFF,TRBJ1-1,once,TRBV7-9,15,TRBD1
TGTGCCAGCAGCCCGGGTACCTACTACGTCACCGGGGAGCTGTTTTTT,CASSPGTYYVTGELFF,TRBJ2-2,many,TRBV11-2,16,NA
TGTGCCAGCAGCCCCCTGGAGACGCAGTATTTT,CASSPLETQYF,TRBJ2-3,few,TRBV6-6,11,NA
TGTGCCAGCAGCCCGGGACAGGCCCTCTCTGGAAACACCATATATTTT,CASSPGQALSGNTIYF,TRBJ1-3,few,TRBV14,16,TRBD1
TGTGCCAGCAGTTACCCAGGGGGCATGCAGACCCAGTACTTC,CASSYPGGMQTQYF,TRBJ2-5,NA,TRBV6-6,14,TRBD1
TGCGCCAGCAGCCCACGACAGGGAGGAAACACTGAAGCTTTCTTT,CASSPRQGGNTEAFF,TRBJ1-1,few,TRBV4-1,15,TRBD1
TGTGCCAGCAGCTTAGTGCTAGCGGGGGGGAATAATGAGCAGTTCTTC,CASSLVLAGGNNEQFF,TRBJ2-1,many,TRBV7-2,16,TRBD2
TGTGCCACCGACCCGAGGGGCACCTTTAACACCGGGGAGCTGTTTTTT,CATDPRGTFNTGELFF,TRBJ2-2,NA,TRBV6-6,16,NA
TGTGCCAGCAAAGCCCAGGGAAAGAACACCGGGGAGCTGTTTTTT,CASKAQGKNTGELFF,TRBJ2-2,many,TRBV2,15,NA
TGTGCCACTTCGAGGGTCGAACGGGGTGAGCAGTACTTC,CATSRVERGEQYF,TRBJ2-7,many,TRBV28,13,NA
TGTGCCAGCAGCGTGGAGCGGGGGGGCACAGATACGCAGTATTTT,CASSVERGGTDTQYF,TRBJ2-3,NA,TRBV9,15,TRBD2
TGTGCCAGCAGTTCCGGGACAGGGTACGAGCAGTACTTC,CASSSGTGYEQYF,TRBJ2-7,NA,TRBV27,13,TRBD1
TGTGCCAGCAGCACCAACAGAGATTCACCCCTCCACTTT,CASSTNRDSPLHF,TRBJ1-6,NA,TRBV5-6,13,NA
TGTGCCAGCAGTTCCTTGACCGGGTACAATGAGCAGTTCTTC,CASSSLTGYNEQFF,TRBJ2-1,many,TRBV6-6,14,NA
TGTGCCAGCAGCTTAGAAATACGGAGGGGAGATACGCAGTATTTT,CASSLEIRRGDTQYF,TRBJ2-3,NA,TRBV11-2,15,NA